The clone carrying this TCR beta chain appeared once. The antigen remains unidentified. Per the germline V gene, CDR1 is MGHDK and CDR2 is SYGVNS. This CDR3 region has 16 residues. V was pared by 4 bases and J by 3 bases, with 15 bases between. Survey-level resolution applied to immunoSEQ assay v3.0. Method: immunoSEQ multiplex PCR; TCRdb's copy keeps in-frame clones and lacks some. The profile covers 9,000 to 13,000 clones, with about four fifths appearing a single time and 18% taken by the ten largest. Researchers secured at least one pre-ART and at least two post-ART PBMC samples from each donor. Roughly 1-11 million cryopreserved PBMC were held in samples before DNA extraction. This sample was taken from a study of long-term antiretroviral therapy in people with HIV. Study results and caveats: ART preceded a rise in diversity that nonetheless stayed lower than in transplant donor controls. HIV repertoires spanned tighter CDR3 length ranges than controls did.

The chain joins TRBV25-1 to TRBJ1-4; D is possibly TRBD1 (5 bases). The TCR sequence derives from a man aged 35-49 years with HIV. Here the sequenced sample was unsorted PBMCs, taken 1.8 years after starting antiretroviral therapy. The CDR3 is CASSGIGAQANEKLFF. Written as DNA, the CDR3 is TGTGCCAGCAGTGGGATAGGGGCGCAGGCTAATGAAAAACTGTTTTTT. The complete variable domain, with remaining parts taken from reference TRBV25-1 and TRBJ1-4, reads EADIYQTPRYLVIGTGKKITLECSQTMGHDKMYWYQQDPGMELHLIHYSYGVNSTEKGDLSSESTVSRIRTEHFPLTLESARPSHTSQYLCASSGIGAQANEKLFFGSGTQLSVL.